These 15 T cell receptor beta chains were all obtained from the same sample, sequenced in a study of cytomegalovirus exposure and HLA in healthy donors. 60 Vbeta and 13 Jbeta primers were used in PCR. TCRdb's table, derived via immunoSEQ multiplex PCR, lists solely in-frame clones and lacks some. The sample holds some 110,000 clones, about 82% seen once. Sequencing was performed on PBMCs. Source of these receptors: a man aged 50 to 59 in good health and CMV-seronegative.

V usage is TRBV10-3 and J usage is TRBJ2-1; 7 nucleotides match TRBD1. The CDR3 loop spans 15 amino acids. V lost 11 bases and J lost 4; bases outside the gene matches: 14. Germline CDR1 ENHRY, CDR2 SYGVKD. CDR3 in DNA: TGTGCCGCGTCGACCGGGACAGCACCTTACAATGAGCAGTTCTTC. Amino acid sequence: CAASTGTAPYNEQFF.

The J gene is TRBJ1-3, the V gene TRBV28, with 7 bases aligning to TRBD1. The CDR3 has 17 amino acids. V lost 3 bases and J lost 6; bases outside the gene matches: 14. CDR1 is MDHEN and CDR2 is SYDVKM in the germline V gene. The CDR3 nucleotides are TGTGCCAGCAGTTTTTTAGCGTCCGGGCAGGGGGAAAACACCATATATTTT. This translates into CASSFLASGQGENTIYF.

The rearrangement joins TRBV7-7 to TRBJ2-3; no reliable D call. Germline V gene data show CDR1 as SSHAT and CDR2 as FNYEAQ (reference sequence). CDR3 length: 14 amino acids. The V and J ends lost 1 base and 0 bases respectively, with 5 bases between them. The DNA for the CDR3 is TGTGCCAGCAGCTTAGGTTCAAGCACAGATACGCAGTATTTT. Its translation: CASSLGSSTDTQYF.

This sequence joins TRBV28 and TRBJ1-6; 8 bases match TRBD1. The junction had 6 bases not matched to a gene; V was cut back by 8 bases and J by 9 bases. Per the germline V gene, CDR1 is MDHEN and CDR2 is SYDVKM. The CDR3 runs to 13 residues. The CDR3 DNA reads TGTGCCAGCCTCGGACAGGGTGGTTCACCCCTCCACTTT. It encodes CASLGQGGSPLHF.

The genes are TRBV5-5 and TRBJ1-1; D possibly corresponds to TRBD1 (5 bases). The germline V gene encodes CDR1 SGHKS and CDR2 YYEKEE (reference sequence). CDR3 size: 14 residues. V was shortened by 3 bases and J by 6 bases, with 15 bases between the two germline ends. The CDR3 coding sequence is TGTGCCAGCAGCTGGGACGGTGGGAGGGCTGAAGCTTTCTTT. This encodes CASSWDGGRAEAFF.

DNA for the CDR3: TGTGCCATCAGTGAGGGTGGCGGGGGGGCCTACAATGAGCAGTTCTTC. It translates to CAISEGGGGAYNEQFF. V and J are TRBV10-3 and TRBJ2-1; 9 bases agree with TRBD2. The CDR3 is made up of 16 amino acids. Germline CDR1 ENHRY, CDR2 SYGVKD. V trimming: 2 bases; J trimming: 2 bases; junction bases outside the gene matches: 4.

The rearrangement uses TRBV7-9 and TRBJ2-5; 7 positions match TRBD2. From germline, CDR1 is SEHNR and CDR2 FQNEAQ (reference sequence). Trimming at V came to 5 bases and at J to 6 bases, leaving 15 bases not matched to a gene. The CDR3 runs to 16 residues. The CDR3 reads CASSPELAQRTKTQYF. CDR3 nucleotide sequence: TGTGCCAGCAGCCCCGAACTAGCGCAACGAACAAAGACCCAGTACTTC. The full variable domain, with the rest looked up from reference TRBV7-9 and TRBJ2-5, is DTGVSQNPRHKITKRGQNVTFRCDPISEHNRLYWYRQTLGQGPEFLTYFQNEAQLEKSRLLSDRFSAERPKGSFSTLEIQRTEQGDSAMYLCASSPELAQRTKTQYFGPGTRLLVL.

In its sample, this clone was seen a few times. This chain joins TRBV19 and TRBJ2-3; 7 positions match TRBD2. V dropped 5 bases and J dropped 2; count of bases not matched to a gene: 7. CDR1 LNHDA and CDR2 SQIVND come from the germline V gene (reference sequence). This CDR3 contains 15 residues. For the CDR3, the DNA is TGTGCCAGTAGTCCCGCTAGCGGAGCCACAGATACGCAGTATTTT. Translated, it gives CASSPASGATDTQYF.

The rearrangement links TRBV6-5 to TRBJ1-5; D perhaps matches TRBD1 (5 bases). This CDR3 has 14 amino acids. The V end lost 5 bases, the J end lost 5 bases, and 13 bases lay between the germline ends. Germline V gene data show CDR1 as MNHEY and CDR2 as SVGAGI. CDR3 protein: CASSPPGDHQPQHF. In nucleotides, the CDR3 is TGTGCCAGCAGTCCCCCGGGGGACCATCAGCCCCAGCATTTT.

CDR3 in amino acids: CASSQEPSDVYEQYF. The DNA for the CDR3 is TGCGCCAGCAGCCAAGAACCTAGCGACGTCTACGAGCAGTACTTC. The chain links TRBV4-3 to TRBJ2-5; D might be TRBD2 (6 bases). The end of the DNA is better explained by TRBJ2-7, so the J call may be wrong. There are 15 residues in the CDR3. Per the germline V gene, CDR1 is LGHNA and CDR2 is YSLEER.

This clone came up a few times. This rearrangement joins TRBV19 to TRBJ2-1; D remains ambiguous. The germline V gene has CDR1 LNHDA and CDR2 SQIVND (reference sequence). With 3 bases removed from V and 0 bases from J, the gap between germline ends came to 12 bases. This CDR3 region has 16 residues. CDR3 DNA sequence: TGTGCCAGTAGTATTTCCGCCCTTAGCTCCTACAATGAGCAGTTCTTC. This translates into CASSISALSSYNEQFF. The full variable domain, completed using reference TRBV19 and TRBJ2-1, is DGGITQSPKYLFRKEGQNVTLSCEQNLNHDAMYWYRQDPGQGLRLIYYSQIVNDFQKGDIAEGYSVSREKKESFPLTVTSAQKNPTAFYLCASSISALSSYNEQFFGPGTRLTVL.

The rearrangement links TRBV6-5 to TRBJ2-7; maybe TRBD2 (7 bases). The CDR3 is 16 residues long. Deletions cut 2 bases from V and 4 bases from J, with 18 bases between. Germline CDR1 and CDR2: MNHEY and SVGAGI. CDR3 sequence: CASSYLVRGARYEQYF. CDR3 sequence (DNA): TGTGCCAGCAGTTACCTCGTCCGGGGGGCTCGGTACGAGCAGTACTTC.

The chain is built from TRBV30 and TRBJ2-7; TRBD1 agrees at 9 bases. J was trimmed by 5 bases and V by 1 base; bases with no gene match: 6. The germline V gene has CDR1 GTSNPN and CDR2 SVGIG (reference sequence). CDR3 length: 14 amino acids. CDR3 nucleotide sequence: TGTGCCTGGAGTGGGGGGACAGGGTACGACGAGCAGTACTTC. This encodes CAWSGGTGYDEQYF. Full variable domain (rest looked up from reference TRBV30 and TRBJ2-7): SQTIHQWPATLVQPVGSPLSLECTVEGTSNPNLYWYRQAAGRGLQLLFYSVGIGQISSEVPQNLSASRPQDRQFILSSKKLLLSDSGFYLCAWSGGTGYDEQYFGPGTRLTVT.

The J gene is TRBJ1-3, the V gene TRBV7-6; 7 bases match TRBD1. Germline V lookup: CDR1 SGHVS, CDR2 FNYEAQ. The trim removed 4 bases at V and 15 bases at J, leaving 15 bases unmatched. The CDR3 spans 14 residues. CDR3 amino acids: CASSSTRDSEIEYF. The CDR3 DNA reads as TGTGCCAGCAGCTCTACCCGGGACAGTGAAATTGAATATTTT.

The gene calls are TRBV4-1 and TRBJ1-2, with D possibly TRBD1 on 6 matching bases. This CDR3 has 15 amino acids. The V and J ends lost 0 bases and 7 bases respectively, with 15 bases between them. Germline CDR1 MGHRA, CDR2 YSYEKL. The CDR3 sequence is CASSQDSLGARGYTF. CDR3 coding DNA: TGCGCCAGCAGCCAAGATAGTCTGGGGGCTCGTGGCTACACCTTC.